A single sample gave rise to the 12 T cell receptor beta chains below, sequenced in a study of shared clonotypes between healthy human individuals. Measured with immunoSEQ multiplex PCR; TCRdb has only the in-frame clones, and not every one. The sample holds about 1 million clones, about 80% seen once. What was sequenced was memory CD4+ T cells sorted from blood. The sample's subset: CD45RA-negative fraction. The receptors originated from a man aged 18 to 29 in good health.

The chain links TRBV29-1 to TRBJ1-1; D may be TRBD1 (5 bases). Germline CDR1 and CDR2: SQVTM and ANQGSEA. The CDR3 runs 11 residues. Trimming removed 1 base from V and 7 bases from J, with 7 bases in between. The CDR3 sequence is CSVEGGGEAFF. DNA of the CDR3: TGCAGCGTTGAAGGGGGGGGTGAAGCTTTCTTT.

The CDR3 reads CASRRTGTEPSGANVLTF. CDR3 nucleotide sequence: TGTGCCAGCAGGCGAACCGGGACAGAGCCCTCTGGGGCCAACGTCCTGACTTTC. The genes are TRBV27 and TRBJ2-6, with 7 positions matching TRBD1. Germline CDR1 is MNHEY and CDR2 is SMNVEV (reference sequence). V shed 6 bases, J shed 0 bases, and the junction held 11 bases outside the gene matches. The CDR3 extends over 18 amino acids.

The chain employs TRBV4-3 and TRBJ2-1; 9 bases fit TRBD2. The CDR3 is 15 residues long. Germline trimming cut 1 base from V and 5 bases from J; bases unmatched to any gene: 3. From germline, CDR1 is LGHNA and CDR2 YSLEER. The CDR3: CASSQVLAGNNEQFF. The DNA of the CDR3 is TGCGCCAGCAGCCAAGTACTAGCGGGTAACAATGAGCAGTTCTTC.

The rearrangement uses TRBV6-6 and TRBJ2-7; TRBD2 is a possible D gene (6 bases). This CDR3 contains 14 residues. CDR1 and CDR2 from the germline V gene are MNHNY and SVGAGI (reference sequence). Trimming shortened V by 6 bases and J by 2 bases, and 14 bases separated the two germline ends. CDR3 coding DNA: TGTGCCAGCAGCACCGGGACTCAAACCTACGAGCAGTACTTC. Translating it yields CASSTGTQTYEQYF.

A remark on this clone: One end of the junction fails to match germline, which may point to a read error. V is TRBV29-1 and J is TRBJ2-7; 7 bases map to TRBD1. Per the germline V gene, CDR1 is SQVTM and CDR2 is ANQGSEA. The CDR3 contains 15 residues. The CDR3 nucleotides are TGCAGCGTCGAAGTCTCGACCAGGGGGAGCTACGAGCAGTACTTC. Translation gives CSVEVSTRGSYEQYF.

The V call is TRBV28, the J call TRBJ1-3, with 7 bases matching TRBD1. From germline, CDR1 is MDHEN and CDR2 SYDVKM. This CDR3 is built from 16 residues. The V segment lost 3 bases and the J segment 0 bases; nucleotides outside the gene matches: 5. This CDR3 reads CASSLTGTDSGNTIYF. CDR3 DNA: TGTGCCAGCAGTTTGACCGGGACAGACTCTGGAAACACCATATATTTT.

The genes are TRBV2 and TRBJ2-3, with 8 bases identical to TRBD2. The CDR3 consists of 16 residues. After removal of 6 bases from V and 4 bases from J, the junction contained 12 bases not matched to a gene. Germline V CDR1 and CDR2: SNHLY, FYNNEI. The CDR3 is CASRIFGGAIADTQYF. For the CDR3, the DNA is TGTGCCAGCAGGATTTTCGGGGGGGCAATTGCAGATACGCAGTATTTT.

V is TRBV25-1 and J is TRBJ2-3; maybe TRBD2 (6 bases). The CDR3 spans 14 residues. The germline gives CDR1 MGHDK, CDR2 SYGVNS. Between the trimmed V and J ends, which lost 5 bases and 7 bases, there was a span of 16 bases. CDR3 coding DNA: TGTGCCAGCAGTCTTCCGGGGGTGCAAAATACGCAGTATTTT. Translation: CASSLPGVQNTQYF.

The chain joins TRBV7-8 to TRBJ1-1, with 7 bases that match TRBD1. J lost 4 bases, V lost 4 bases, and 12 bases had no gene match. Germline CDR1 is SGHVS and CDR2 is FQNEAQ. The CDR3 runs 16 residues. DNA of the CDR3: TGTGCCAGCAGCTCAGACAGGGTTTTTATTCTCACTGAAGCTTTCTTT. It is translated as CASSSDRVFILTEAFF.

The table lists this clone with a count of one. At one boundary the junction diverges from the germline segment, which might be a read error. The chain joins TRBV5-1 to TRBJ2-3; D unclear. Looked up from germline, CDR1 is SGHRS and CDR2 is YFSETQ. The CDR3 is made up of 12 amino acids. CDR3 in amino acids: CASGLGTDTQYF. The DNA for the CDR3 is TGCGCCAGCGGCTTAGGGACAGATACGCAGTATTTT.

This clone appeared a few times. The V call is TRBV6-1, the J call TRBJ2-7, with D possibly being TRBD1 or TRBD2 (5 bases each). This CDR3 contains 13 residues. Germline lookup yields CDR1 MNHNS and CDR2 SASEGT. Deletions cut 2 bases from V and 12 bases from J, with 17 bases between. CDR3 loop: CASSENSGASTYF. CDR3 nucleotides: TGTGCCAGCAGTGAAAACTCTGGGGCTAGCACGTACTTC.

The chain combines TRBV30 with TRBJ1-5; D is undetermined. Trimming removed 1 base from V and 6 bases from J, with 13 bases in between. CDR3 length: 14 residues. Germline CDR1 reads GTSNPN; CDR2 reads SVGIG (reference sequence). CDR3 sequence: CAWSGLGKSQPQHF. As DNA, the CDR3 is TGTGCCTGGAGTGGGTTAGGAAAGAGTCAGCCCCAGCATTTT.